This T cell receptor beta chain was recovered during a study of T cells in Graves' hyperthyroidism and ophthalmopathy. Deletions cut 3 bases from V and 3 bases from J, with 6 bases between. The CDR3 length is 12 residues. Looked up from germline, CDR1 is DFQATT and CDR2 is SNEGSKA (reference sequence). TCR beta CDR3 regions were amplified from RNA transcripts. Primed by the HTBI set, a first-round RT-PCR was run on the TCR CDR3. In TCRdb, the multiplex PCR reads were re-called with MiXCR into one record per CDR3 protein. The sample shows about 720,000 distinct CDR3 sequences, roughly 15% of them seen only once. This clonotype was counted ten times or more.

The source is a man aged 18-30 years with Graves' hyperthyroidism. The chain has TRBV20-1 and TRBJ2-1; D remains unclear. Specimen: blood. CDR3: CSARLVYNEQFF. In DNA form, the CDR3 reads TGCAGTGCTAGGCTTGTCTACAATGAGCAGTTCTTC.